This note documents a single T cell receptor beta chain sequence. These data belong to a study of cytomegalovirus exposure and HLA in healthy donors. PCR used 60 Vbeta primers and 13 Jbeta primers. TCRdb's copy holds only in-frame clones and misses some; the assay was immunoSEQ multiplex PCR. The table shows over 150,000 clones, with about 80% occurring only once. Per the germline V gene, CDR1 is SGHNT and CDR2 is YYREEE (reference sequence). Trimming removed 3 bases at V and 11 bases at J, with 15 bases between. CDR3 length equals 12 residues. Sequencing used PBMCs. This TCR was recovered from a woman in her 50s in good health and CMV-seronegative. The genes are TRBV5-4 and TRBJ2-7; D gene ambiguous. The CDR3 coding sequence is TGTGCCAGCAGCTCACCGTCCTTACCGGAGTACTTC. This sequence encodes CASSSPSLPEYF.